The 19 T cell receptor beta chains listed next were all sequenced from one sample in a study of control samples from healthy donors and cancer patients. Repertoires were generated with immunoSEQ multiplex PCR, while TCRdb's copy carries only in-frame clones and drops some. The sample has about 130,000 clones; approximately 92% are singletons. The sample comprised PBMCs. Source of these receptors: a man older than 75 with head and neck cancer.

Points on this clone: One end of the junction varies from germline; a read error may be responsible. Other DNA variants within this sample encode the same CDR3. J is TRBJ2-3 and V is TRBV6-6; D remains unclear. This CDR3 spans 12 amino acids. Germline V gene sequence: CDR1 MNHNY, CDR2 SVGAGI (reference sequence). The CDR3 reads CASKGSTDTQYF. The CDR3 DNA reads as TGCGCCAGCAAAGGGAGCACAGATACGCAGTATTTT.

The V gene is TRBV12-5, the J gene TRBJ1-2; D call uncertain. V was trimmed by 6 bases and J by 6 bases, leaving 8 bases between them. The germline V gene has CDR1 LGHNT and CDR2 FRNRAP. The CDR3 consists of 11 residues. CDR3 sequence reads: CASGQANGYTF. DNA of the CDR3: TGTGCTAGTGGACAAGCGAATGGCTACACCTTC.

The J gene is TRBJ1-2, the V gene TRBV18; D unclear. V was clipped by 0 bases and J by 7 bases, with 9 bases between them. Per germline, CDR1 KGHSH and CDR2 LQKENI. CDR3 size: 13 residues. The CDR3 loop reads CASSPPVRTGYTF. The CDR3 DNA reads as TGTGCCAGCTCACCACCGGTGAGGACTGGCTACACCTTC.

The CDR3 bases are TGTGCCAGCACTATTCGCGGACAGGGGGCTCGAAAACTGTTTTTT. The encoded protein is CASTIRGQGARKLFF. J is TRBJ1-4 and V is TRBV11-2, with 11 bases lining up with TRBD1. Germline values: CDR1 SGHAT, CDR2 FQNNGV. V was clipped by 7 bases and J by 10 bases; unmatched bases: 11. CDR3 length equals 15 residues.

The gene calls are TRBV6-5 and TRBJ1-4; TRBD1 matches 7 bases. In germline, CDR1 is MNHEY, CDR2 SVGAGI. V lost 0 bases and J lost 7; bases outside the gene matches: 8. This CDR3 has 16 amino acids. The chain's CDR3 is CASSYSLTGSSEKLFF. The CDR3 coding sequence is TGTGCCAGCAGTTACTCATTGACAGGGTCTAGTGAAAAACTGTTTTTT.

J is TRBJ2-2 and V is TRBV5-1; 9 bases map to TRBD1. The length of the CDR3 is 15 residues. CDR1 is SGHRS and CDR2 is YFSETQ in the germline V gene. The V segment lost 4 bases and the J segment 3 bases; nucleotides outside the gene matches: 4. CDR3 protein: CASSRTGVHTGELFF. The DNA of the CDR3 is TGCGCCAGCAGCCGGACAGGGGTGCACACCGGGGAGCTGTTTTTT.

This clone was seen a single time. V is TRBV7-9 and J is TRBJ2-1; the match to TRBD2 covers 7 bases. Germline values: CDR1 SEHNR, CDR2 FQNEAQ (reference sequence). Losses at the gene ends were 2 bases for V and 5 bases for J; bases not matched to a gene: 9. This CDR3 has 16 residues. The CDR3: CASSLKTGTTDNEQFF. CDR3 DNA sequence: TGTGCCAGCAGCTTAAAAACCGGGACTACGGACAATGAGCAGTTCTTC. Drawing the rest from reference TRBV7-9 and TRBJ2-1, the complete variable domain is DTGVSQNPRHKITKRGQNVTFRCDPISEHNRLYWYRQTLGQGPEFLTYFQNEAQLEKSRLLSDRFSAERPKGSFSTLEIQRTEQGDSAMYLCASSLKTGTTDNEQFFGPGTRLTVL.

The genes are TRBV4-1 and TRBJ2-3; 9 bases are shared with TRBD2. The CDR3 is 17 amino acids. The trim removed 0 bases at V and 4 bases at J, leaving 8 bases unmatched. CDR1 and CDR2 from the germline V gene are MGHRA and YSYEKL. The CDR3 DNA follows: TGCGCCAGCAGCCAAGATTGGGCGGGGGGGCTGGCAGATACGCAGTATTTT. This codes for CASSQDWAGGLADTQYF.

The chain employs TRBV19 and TRBJ1-4; D is possibly TRBD1 (5 bases). This CDR3 contains 15 residues. Trimming left V 7 bases short and J 7 bases short, with 19 bases between. The germline V gene has CDR1 LNHDA and CDR2 SQIVND (reference sequence). The CDR3 region is CASTTDNPGGEKLFF. CDR3 nucleotide sequence: TGTGCCAGTACCACGGACAATCCAGGAGGTGAAAAACTGTTTTTT.

V usage is TRBV5-1 and J usage is TRBJ2-7; 9 bases are shared with TRBD1. V gave up 0 bases and J gave up 2 bases; unmatched junction bases: 9. The CDR3 runs 17 residues. Germline-derived CDR1 and CDR2 are SGHRS and YFSETQ. The CDR3: CASSLAGTGIPTYEQYF. DNA of the CDR3: TGCGCCAGCAGCTTGGCCGGGACAGGGATTCCGACCTACGAGCAGTACTTC.

The genes are TRBV9 and TRBJ2-3; D not resolved. CDR1 is SGDLS, CDR2 YYNGEE, per germline. The CDR3 contains 14 residues. Trimming pared 4 bases from V and 0 bases from J, leaving 9 bases between. The CDR3 protein is CASSPFPSTDTQYF. In nucleotides, the CDR3 is TGTGCCAGCAGCCCCTTTCCTAGCACAGATACGCAGTATTTT.

V and J are TRBV5-1 and TRBJ2-5; 12 nucleotides match TRBD2. Losses at the gene ends were 0 bases for V and 2 bases for J; bases not matched to a gene: 8. The CDR3 runs 18 residues. Germline V CDR1 and CDR2: SGHRS, YFSETQ. For the CDR3, the DNA is TGCGCCAGCAGCTTGGCTAGGACTAGCGGGGACCTACAAGAGACCCAGTACTTC. Its translation is CASSLARTSGDLQETQYF.

The rearrangement uses TRBV19 and TRBJ1-6; possible D gene TRBD1, 5 bases. Germline assignment: CDR1 LNHDA and CDR2 SQIVND (reference sequence). The CDR3 sequence is 15 residues long. As DNA, the CDR3 is TGTGCTAGTCGGACAATCGGGTCCTATAATTCACCCCTCCACTTT. Translated, it gives CASRTIGSYNSPLHF.

This chain uses TRBV5-6 with TRBJ1-1; 8 positions agree with TRBD1. Germline V gene sequence: CDR1 SGHDT, CDR2 YYEEEE. CDR3 size: 14 residues. V lost 5 bases to trimming and J lost 5 bases; unmatched junction nucleotides: 8. The CDR3, as DNA: TGTGCCAGCAGGTCTCGGGACAGGTGGACTGAAGCTTTCTTT. Translating gives CASRSRDRWTEAFF.

The V and J genes are TRBV2 and TRBJ2-7, with TRBD2 identical over 12 bases. In germline, CDR1 is SNHLY, CDR2 FYNNEI. V lost 1 base, J lost 2 bases, and 6 bases stayed unmatched. This CDR3 region has 17 residues. In DNA, the CDR3 is TGTGCCAGCAGTGAAGGTCCACTAGCGGGAGGTGCCTACGAGCAGTACTTC. This translates into CASSEGPLAGGAYEQYF.

V is TRBV6-5 and J is TRBJ2-7; 8 positions match TRBD1. The V segment lost 5 bases and the J segment 3 bases; nucleotides outside the gene matches: 6. Germline lookup yields CDR1 MNHEY and CDR2 SVGAGI. The CDR3 is 14 residues long. The CDR3 DNA follows: TGTGCCAGCAGTCCTCTGACAGGGGTCTACGAGCAGTACTTC. This encodes CASSPLTGVYEQYF.

J is TRBJ2-7 and V is TRBV5-4, with TRBD1 identical over 7 bases. CDR3 length: 16 residues. Trimming removed 5 bases from V and 1 base from J; junction bases left unmatched: 12. In germline, CDR1 is SGHNT, CDR2 YYREEE (reference sequence). The CDR3 loop reads CASSQHAGTVSYEQYF. CDR3 DNA sequence: TGTGCCAGCAGTCAGCACGCCGGGACAGTATCCTACGAGCAGTACTTC.

The chain has TRBV5-1 and TRBJ2-2; D is undetermined. CDR1 and CDR2 (germline): SGHRS, YFSETQ. Trimming stripped 5 bases from V and 3 bases from J, with 8 bases between. The CDR3 is 13 amino acids. The chain's CDR3 is CASRGRDTGELFF. The CDR3 DNA is TGCGCCAGCAGAGGTAGGGACACCGGGGAGCTGTTTTTT.

The gene calls are TRBV5-1 and TRBJ2-5, with a possible D match to TRBD1 (6 bases). The length of the CDR3 is 14 residues. Germline-derived CDR1 and CDR2 are SGHRS and YFSETQ. Trimming pared 2 bases from V and 2 bases from J, leaving 10 bases between. CDR3 protein: CASSFNRDQETQYF. CDR3 bases: TGCGCCAGCAGCTTCAACAGGGATCAAGAGACCCAGTACTTC.